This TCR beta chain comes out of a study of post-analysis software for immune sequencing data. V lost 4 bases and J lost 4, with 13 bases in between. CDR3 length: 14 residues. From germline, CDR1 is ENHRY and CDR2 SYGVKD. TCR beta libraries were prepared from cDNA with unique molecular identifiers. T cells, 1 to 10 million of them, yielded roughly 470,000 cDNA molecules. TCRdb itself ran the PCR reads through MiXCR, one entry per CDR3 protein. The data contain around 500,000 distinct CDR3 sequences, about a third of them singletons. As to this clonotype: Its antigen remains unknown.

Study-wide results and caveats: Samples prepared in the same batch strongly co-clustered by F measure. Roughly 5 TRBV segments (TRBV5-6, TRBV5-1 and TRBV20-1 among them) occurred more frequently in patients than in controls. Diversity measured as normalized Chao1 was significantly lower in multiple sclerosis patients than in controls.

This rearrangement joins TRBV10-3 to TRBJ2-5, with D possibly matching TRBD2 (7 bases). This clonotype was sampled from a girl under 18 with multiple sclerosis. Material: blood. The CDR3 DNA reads TGTGCCATCAGTGTAAAGGGGGGGCGAGAGACCCAGTACTTC. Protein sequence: CAISVKGGRETQYF.